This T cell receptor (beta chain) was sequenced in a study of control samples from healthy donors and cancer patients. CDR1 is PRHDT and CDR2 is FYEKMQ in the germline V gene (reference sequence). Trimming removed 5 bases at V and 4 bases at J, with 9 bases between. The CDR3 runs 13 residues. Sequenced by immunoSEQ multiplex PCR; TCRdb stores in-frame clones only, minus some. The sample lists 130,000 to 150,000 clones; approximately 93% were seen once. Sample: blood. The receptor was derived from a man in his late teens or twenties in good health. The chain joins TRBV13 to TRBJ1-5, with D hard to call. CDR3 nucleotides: TGTGCCAGCAGCCTTTCAAGAAATCAGCCCCAGCATTTT. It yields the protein CASSLSRNQPQHF.